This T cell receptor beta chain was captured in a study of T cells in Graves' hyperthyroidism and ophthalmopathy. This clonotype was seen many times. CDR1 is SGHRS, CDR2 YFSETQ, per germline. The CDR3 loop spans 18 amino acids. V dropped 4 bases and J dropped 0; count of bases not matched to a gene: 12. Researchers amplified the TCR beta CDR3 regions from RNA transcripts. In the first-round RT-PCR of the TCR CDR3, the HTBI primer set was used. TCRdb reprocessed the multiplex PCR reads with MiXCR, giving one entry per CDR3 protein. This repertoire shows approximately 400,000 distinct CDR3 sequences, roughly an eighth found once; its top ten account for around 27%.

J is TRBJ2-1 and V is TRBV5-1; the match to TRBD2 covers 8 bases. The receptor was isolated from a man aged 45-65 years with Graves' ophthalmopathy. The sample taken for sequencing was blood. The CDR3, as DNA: TGCGCCAGCAGCCCCGTGATTACTAGCGGTATCTCCTACAATGAGCAGTTCTTC. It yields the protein CASSPVITSGISYNEQFF.